Below, 2 T cell receptor beta chains from the same sample are listed, as sequenced in a study of T cell changes during pregnancy in multiple sclerosis. The data were produced by immunoSEQ multiplex PCR, yet TCRdb's version contains in-frame clones alone and is incomplete. Among 60,000 to 85,000 clones listed, roughly 89% were seen once. The sample here was peripheral blood, taken after pregnancy. The receptor set was obtained from a female donor in good health, enrolled as a control in a pregnancy study.

V usage is TRBV29-1 and J usage is TRBJ1-1; 7 bases are shared with TRBD1. The junction had 5 bases not matched to a gene; V was cut back by 7 bases and J by 3 bases. This CDR3 is built from 12 residues. Germline values: CDR1 SQVTM, CDR2 ANQGSEA. As DNA, the CDR3 is TGCAGCGCTAACACAGGGGACACTGAAGCTTTCTTT. It translates to CSANTGDTEAFF.

The V gene is TRBV7-9, the J gene TRBJ1-4, with 8 bases that match TRBD1. J lost 4 bases, V lost 5 bases, and 12 bases had no gene match. The CDR3 is 17 residues long. Germline CDR1 and CDR2: SEHNR and FQNEAQ (reference sequence). CDR3 coding DNA: TGTGCCAGCAGCCTGGGCAGGGGGCCTCGAAATAATGAAAAACTGTTTTTT. Translating it yields CASSLGRGPRNNEKLFF.